Listed below are T cell receptor beta chains from one sample, sequenced in a study of blood T cell repertoires in COVID-19. Profiled with immunoSEQ multiplex PCR; TCRdb holds only in-frame clones, not every one. The repertoire holds around 290,000 clones, with 89% as singletons. Sequencing input: PBMCs or T cells enriched from blood (not recorded which). Source of these receptors: a woman in her thirties or forties who had recovered from COVID-19. CDR3s include the opening cysteine and the closing phenylalanine or tryptophan. A D gene is named only where the DNA matches it firmly. Not every row has a clone size; where given, it reads once, few, many or a size class.

11,TRBV6-5,-,TRBJ2-1,-,TGTGCCAGCAGTTACTCAAGACGGGAGTTCTTC,CASSYSRREFF
13,TRBV19,TRBD2,TRBJ2-3,-,TGTGCCTGTGGGAGACTAGCAGCAAGTACGCAGTATTTT,CACGRLAASTQYF
16,TRBV18,TRBD1,TRBJ1-6,once,TGTGCCAGCTCAGGGGACAGGGGGCCATATAATTCACCCCTCCACTTT,CASSGDRGPYNSPLHF
15,TRBV6-2/TRBV6-3,-,TRBJ1-2,few,TGTGCCAGCAGTCTCCGGGTAGGAGCTAACTATGGCTACACCTTC,CASSLRVGANYGYTF
12,TRBV10-3,TRBD1,TRBJ2-7,many,TGTGCCATCAACCGACAGGGGAGCGAGCAGTACTTC,CAINRQGSEQYF
14,TRBV2,-,TRBJ2-3,-,TGTGCCAGCAGTGGGGGACTGGGGACAGATACGCAGTATTTT,CASSGGLGTDTQYF
15,TRBV18,TRBD1,TRBJ2-2,-,TGTGCCAGCTCACCGGACAGGGTCAACACCGGGGAGCTGTTTTTT,CASSPDRVNTGELFF
14,TRBV27,-,TRBJ1-2,-,TGTGCCAGCAAGGAATCAGAGGCGGGCTATGGCTACACCTTC,CASKESEAGYGYTF
13,TRBV2,-,TRBJ2-1,-,TGTGCCAGCAGTGAAAGTAGTCGGCGGGAGCAGTTCTTC,CASSESSRREQFF
15,TRBV7-7,TRBD1,TRBJ2-7,few,TGTGCTAGCAGCCCCGCGACAGGGGCTCAGGCCGAGCAGTACTTC,CASSPATGAQAEQYF
15,TRBV14,TRBD2,TRBJ2-5,-,TGTGCCAGCAGCCAAAGGACTAGCCGGTATGAGGCCCAGTACTTC,CASSQRTSRYEAQYF
16,TRBV5-4,-,TRBJ1-6,-,TGTGCCAGCAGCTTCTCCTCCGGGACATATAATTCACCCCTCCACTTT,CASSFSSGTYNSPLHF
16,TRBV18,-,TRBJ1-5,-,TGTGCCAGCTCACACTCCAGGGAACCTCAGGGCCAGCCCCAGCATTTT,CASSHSREPQGQPQHF
15,TRBV6-7,-,TRBJ1-3,-,TGTGCCAGCAGCAAATGGGGGGGTGCGGGAAACACCATATATTTT,CASSKWGGAGNTIYF
16,TRBV5-4,TRBD1,TRBJ1-1,-,TGTGCCAGCAGCTTGGATTTAAACGGACAGGGCACTGAAGCTTTCTTT,CASSLDLNGQGTEAFF
12,TRBV6-1,-,TRBJ1-1,-,TGTGCCAGCAGTGAGCCCCCGGGTGAAGCTTTCTTT,CASSEPPGEAFF
13,TRBV19,TRBD1,TRBJ1-6,-,TGTGCCAGCCGACAGGGCCCTAATTCACCCCTCCACTTT,CASRQGPNSPLHF
15,TRBV7-2,TRBD2,TRBJ2-1,-,TGTGCCAGCAGCCGTAGCGGGAGGGCCTCCCTTAGCCTGTTCTTC,CASSRSGRASLSLFF
14,TRBV7-2,-,TRBJ2-2,-,TGTGCCAGCAGCTTGAACAGTTACACCGGGGAGCTGTTTTTT,CASSLNSYTGELFF
15,TRBV5-1,TRBD2,TRBJ2-1,-,TGCGCCAGCACCCCAAGCGGGGATACCTACAATGAGCAGTTCTTC,CASTPSGDTYNEQFF
17,TRBV7-2,-,TRBJ1-1,-,TGTGCCAGCAGCTTCCCCACCAGCGGTATCATGAACACTGAAGCTTTCTTT,CASSFPTSGIMNTEAFF
19,TRBV7-3,-,TRBJ1-3,-,TGTGCCAGCAGCTTATTACAGGACACTTTCCATTTCTCTGGAAACACCATATATTTT,CASSLLQDTFHFSGNTIYF
13,TRBV11-3,-,TRBJ2-7,-,TGTGCCAGCAGTCTGGGCCAGAACTACGAGCAGTACTTC,CASSLGQNYEQYF
15,TRBV5-1,TRBD1,TRBJ1-4,-,TGCGCCAGCAGCCGACAGGGGGCAGCTAATGAAAAACTGTTTTTT,CASSRQGAANEKLFF
13,TRBV30,TRBD2,TRBJ2-5,-,TGTGCCTGGAGTGGGGGACTAGAGGGGACCCAGTACTTC,CAWSGGLEGTQYF
14,TRBV6-5,TRBD1,TRBJ1-5,-,TGTGCCAGCACCCAGACAGGGAGAGGTCAGCCCCAGCATTTT,CASTQTGRGQPQHF
16,TRBV5-5,-,TRBJ1-5,-,TGTGCCAGCAGCTTGCTCCCAGGGGATAGCAATCAGCCCCAGCATTTT,CASSLLPGDSNQPQHF
16,TRBV30,-,TRBJ1-2,-,TGTGCCTGGAGTGAGGGACTTTTCAGGGAAAACTATGGCTACACCTTC,CAWSEGLFRENYGYTF
16,TRBV5-1,TRBD2,TRBJ2-7,-,TGCGCCAGCAGCCGGAGCGGGAGGGCCGTTGTTTACGAGCAGTACTTC,CASSRSGRAVVYEQYF
17,TRBV9,-,TRBJ2-1,-,TGTGCCAGCAGCCGCTCCTCGGGACTCCCCCGGGGCGATGAGCAGTTCTTC,CASSRSSGLPRGDEQFF
15,TRBV11-2,-,TRBJ2-7,-,TGTGCCAGCAGCCTAACCAGGGGAATCGGATCCGAGCAGTACTTC,CASSLTRGIGSEQYF
13,TRBV30,TRBD2,TRBJ2-1,few,TGTGCCTGGAGCGGGACTAGGGACAATGAGCAGTTCTTC,CAWSGTRDNEQFF
13,TRBV3-1/TRBV3-2,-,TRBJ1-5,few,TGTGCCAGCAGCCTACAGGGAGGGGGGTCCCAGCATTTT,CASSLQGGGSQHF
15,TRBV9,TRBD1,TRBJ2-3,-,TGTGCCTCCTCTAGGGGGGACAGGGGGACAGATACGCAGTATTTT,CASSRGDRGTDTQYF
15,TRBV7-8,-,TRBJ2-1,-,TGTGCCAGCAGCTTAGGATGGCGGGGAGACAATGAGCAGTTCTTC,CASSLGWRGDNEQFF
15,TRBV7-8,TRBD1,TRBJ1-6,few,TGTGCCAGCAGCGAAGCGGGACAGGGATCTTCACCCCTCCACTTT,CASSEAGQGSSPLHF
13,TRBV4-2,-,TRBJ2-3,-,TGTGCCAGCAGCCAAGCCCCCCTAAATACGCAGTATTTT,CASSQAPLNTQYF
14,TRBV5-1,-,TRBJ2-7,-,TGCGCCAGCAGCTTTGGGATGCCACGGGAAGAGCAGTACTTC,CASSFGMPREEQYF
14,TRBV5-8,-,TRBJ2-2,-,TGTGCCAGCAGCACCGGACAGTCCACCGGGGAGCTGTTTTTT,CASSTGQSTGELFF
13,TRBV30,-,TRBJ1-1,-,TGTGCCTGGAGGCTCCGGGGGGCAGGTGGAGCTTTCTTT,CAWRLRGAGGAFF
16,TRBV28,-,TRBJ1-3,few,TGTGCCAGCAGTGAGCGTACAGGCCGCTCTGGAAACACCATATATTTT,CASSERTGRSGNTIYF
15,TRBV2,TRBD2,TRBJ2-1,-,TGTGCCAGCAGTCCGCCGGGAGGGGGTTACAATGAGCAGTTCTTC,CASSPPGGGYNEQFF
15,TRBV2,-,TRBJ1-2,-,TGTGCCAGCAGTGAAACCCATTTCGTACTCTATGGCTACACCTTC,CASSETHFVLYGYTF
13,TRBV25-1,-,TRBJ2-2,-,TGTGCCAGCAGGGGAGTTCGCACCGGGGAGCTGTTTTTT,CASRGVRTGELFF
13,TRBV30,-,TRBJ1-2,-,TGTGCCTGGAGCGGCAGGGTTAACTATGGCTACACCTTC,CAWSGRVNYGYTF
15,TRBV14,-,TRBJ2-1,-,TGTGCCAGCAGCCATCGGGGTAGCTCCTACAATGAGCAGTTCTTC,CASSHRGSSYNEQFF
14,TRBV5-8,-,TRBJ2-3,-,TGTGCCAGCAGCTTGCCCAGGTACACAGATACGCAGTATTTT,CASSLPRYTDTQYF
13,TRBV19,-,TRBJ2-1,once,TGTGCCAGTAGTATAGACCCTCACAATGAGCAGTTCTTC,CASSIDPHNEQFF
14,TRBV2,-,TRBJ2-1,-,TGTGCCAGCAGTGGTCAGGCAATCTACAATGAGCAGTTCTTC,CASSGQAIYNEQFF
14,TRBV29-1,TRBD2,TRBJ2-1,-,TGCAGCGTTGAACCTAGCGGGAGTAGCGATGAGCAGTTCTTC,CSVEPSGSSDEQFF